This is a list of T cell receptor beta chains from one sample in a study of T cell responses to AZD1222 COVID-19 vaccine. Method: immunoSEQ multiplex PCR; TCRdb's copy keeps in-frame clones and lacks some. The data contain 30,000 to 35,000 clones, roughly 90% of them seen just once; the ten biggest clones take up around 15%. Sequencing was performed on peripheral blood, taken 28 days after the second AZD1222 dose. The receptors were sampled from an adult who received the AZD1222 COVID-19 vaccine. The CDR3 runs from the conserved cysteine through the conserved F or W. D genes are given only for firm matches. The size of a clone is reported for some rows only, either as once, few or many, or as a class for expanded clones.

j_call | v_call | cdr3_length | d_call | clone_size | cdr3_aa | cdr3_nt
TRBJ2-3 | TRBV18 | 16 | TRBD1 | large | CASSRTGGTFTDTQYF | TGTGCCAGCTCGAGGACAGGGGGAACCTTCACAGATACGCAGTATTTT
TRBJ2-5 | TRBV18 | 14 | . | . | CASSPGTVKETQYF | TGTGCCAGCTCACCAGGGACTGTGAAAGAGACCCAGTACTTC
TRBJ1-1 | TRBV4-2 | 16 | TRBD1 | . | CASSQEANGQGVRAFF | TGTGCCAGCAGCCAAGAGGCGAATGGACAGGGGGTACGGGCTTTCTTT
TRBJ1-1 | TRBV6-5 | 14 | . | . | CASSYFTENTEAFF | TGTGCCAGCAGTTACTTTACAGAGAACACTGAAGCTTTCTTT
TRBJ1-4 | TRBV19 | 18 | . | . | CASTIKGAAGATNEKLFF | TGTGCCAGTACTATAAAAGGAGCGGCCGGGGCAACTAATGAAAAACTGTTTTTT
TRBJ2-1 | TRBV29-1 | 13 | TRBD1 | . | CSVGKGAYNEQFF | TGCAGCGTTGGTAAGGGGGCATACAATGAGCAGTTCTTC
TRBJ1-5 | TRBV30 | 13 | . | . | CAWSPGLDQPQHF | TGTGCCTGGAGTCCGGGACTGGATCAGCCCCAGCATTTT
TRBJ1-1 | TRBV19 | 17 | . | . | CASSKHLGADSVTEAFF | TGTGCCAGTAGCAAACACCTCGGCGCGGATAGCGTCACTGAAGCTTTCTTT
TRBJ1-2 | TRBV19 | 13 | TRBD1 | . | CASSWDRDYGYTF | TGTGCCAGTAGCTGGGACAGGGACTATGGCTACACCTTC
TRBJ2-7 | TRBV4-1 | 15 | . | once | CASSPDSHPYYEQYF | TGCGCCAGCAGCCCGGACTCGCATCCATACTACGAGCAGTACTTC
TRBJ1-1 | TRBV7-9 | 13 | . | . | CASSRRGDTEAFF | TGTGCCAGCAGCCGTCGAGGCGACACTGAAGCTTTCTTT
TRBJ1-4 | TRBV5-6 | 15 | TRBD1 | few | CASSLSQGALEKLFF | TGTGCCAGCAGCTTGAGTCAGGGGGCGCTTGAAAAACTGTTTTTT
TRBJ1-2 | TRBV4-2 | 16 | . | . | CASSPTWTERTYGYTF | TGTGCCAGCAGCCCGACATGGACAGAGAGAACCTATGGCTACACCTTC
TRBJ1-1 | TRBV9 | 18 | TRBD1 | medium-sized | CASSVGGAGGPMNTEAFF | TGTGCCAGCAGCGTAGGGGGGGCAGGGGGCCCGATGAACACTGAAGCTTTCTTT
TRBJ2-1 | TRBV7-3 | 13 | . | . | CASSADFYNEQFF | TGTGCCAGCAGCGCGGACTTCTACAATGAGCAGTTCTTC
TRBJ2-5 | TRBV2 | 14 | . | . | CASSFRHFQETQYF | TGTGCCAGCAGTTTCCGACATTTCCAAGAGACCCAGTACTTC
TRBJ1-6 | TRBV6-4 | 20 | TRBD1 | . | CASSDSIATGLISYNSPLHF | TGTGCCAGCAGTGACTCGATCGCGACAGGGCTTATCTCCTATAATTCACCCCTCCACTTT
TRBJ2-5 | TRBV7-9 | 16 | . | . | CASSLGQRSGKETQYF | TGTGCCAGCAGCTTAGGGCAGCGTTCGGGGAAAGAGACCCAGTACTTC
TRBJ2-7 | TRBV27 | 14 | TRBD1 | once | CASSFGQGAGEQYF | TGTGCCAGCAGTTTTGGACAGGGGGCAGGTGAGCAGTACTTC
TRBJ1-6 | TRBV7-2 | 14 | TRBD1 | . | CASSSGQPLSALHF | TGTGCCAGCAGCTCGGGACAGCCCCTCTCGGCCCTCCACTTT
TRBJ2-2 | TRBV30 | 14 | . | . | CAWGRGQEAGELFF | TGTGCCTGGGGACGGGGGCAGGAGGCCGGGGAGCTGTTTTTT
TRBJ1-2 | TRBV6-2/TRBV6-3 | 14 | TRBD1 | . | CASSSSEGARGYTF | TGTGCCAGCAGTTCGTCAGAGGGGGCTCGGGGCTACACCTTC
TRBJ1-2 | TRBV18 | 16 | TRBD1 | few | CASSPGRTGKMGGYTF | TGTGCCAGCTCACCAGGGAGGACAGGGAAGATGGGGGGCTACACCTTC
TRBJ2-2 | TRBV28 | 12 | . | . | CASTGYTGELFF | TGTGCCAGTACAGGGTACACCGGGGAGCTGTTTTTT
TRBJ2-3 | TRBV29-1 | 12 | . | . | CSIKEDPDTQYF | TGCAGCATAAAGGAGGACCCAGATACGCAGTATTTT
TRBJ1-2 | TRBV3-1/TRBV3-2 | 14 | . | . | CASSQDWGNYGYTF | TGTGCCAGCAGCCAAGATTGGGGGAACTATGGCTACACCTTC
TRBJ1-3 | TRBV5-1 | 18 | . | . | CASSLELRGLSSGNTIYF | TGCGCCAGCAGCTTGGAGTTAAGGGGTTTAAGCTCTGGAAACACCATATATTTT
TRBJ2-7 | TRBV6-5 | 14 | TRBD1 | few | CASTFRTGSGEQYF | TGTGCCAGCACCTTCCGGACAGGGTCGGGCGAGCAGTACTTC
TRBJ1-4 | TRBV5-1 | 13 | . | . | CASRAGTNEKLFF | TGCGCCAGCAGAGCGGGGACTAATGAAAAACTGTTTTTT
TRBJ1-1 | TRBV4-3 | 15 | . | . | CASSQDGGWDTEAFF | TGCGCCAGCAGCCAAGATGGGGGGTGGGACACTGAAGCTTTCTTT
TRBJ1-3 | TRBV12-3/TRBV12-4 | 13 | . | . | CASLLTGPNTIYF | TGTGCCAGTTTACTCACTGGGCCTAACACCATATATTTT
TRBJ2-2 | TRBV4-3 | 17 | . | . | CASSQNPQGSNTGELFF | TGCGCCAGCAGCCAAAACCCACAGGGCTCGAACACCGGGGAGCTGTTTTTT
TRBJ2-1 | TRBV28 | 12 | . | . | CASTGRLWEQFF | TGTGCCAGCACTGGGCGGCTTTGGGAGCAGTTCTTC
TRBJ2-7 | TRBV7-9 | 11 | . | . | CASQSGDEQYF | TGTGCCAGCCAGTCGGGGGATGAGCAGTACTTC
TRBJ1-2 | TRBV7-2 | 16 | . | few | CASSTSSGTDNYGYTF | TGTGCCAGCAGCACCTCGTCCGGGACGGATAACTATGGCTACACCTTC
TRBJ1-2 | TRBV9 | 13 | . | few | CASRGQGNYGYTF | TGTGCCAGCAGGGGGCAGGGAAACTATGGCTACACCTTC
TRBJ2-3 | TRBV19 | 11 | . | . | CASGGSDTQYF | TGTGCCAGTGGGGGGTCAGATACGCAGTATTTT
TRBJ1-2 | TRBV19 | 14 | TRBD1 | . | CASSPGQRYYGYTF | TGTGCCAGTAGCCCGGGACAGAGATACTATGGCTACACCTTC
TRBJ1-6 | TRBV28 | 14 | . | . | CASTPGGVRSPLHF | TGTGCCAGCACACCGGGGGGGGTTCGTTCACCCCTCCACTTT
TRBJ1-1 | TRBV5-1 | 14 | . | few | CASSWGRRNTEAFF | TGCGCCAGCAGCTGGGGGCGGAGGAACACTGAAGCTTTCTTT
TRBJ2-6 | TRBV11-2 | 15 | . | . | CASSRGGAQANVLTF | TGTGCCAGCAGTAGGGGGGGGGCCCAGGCCAACGTCCTGACTTTC
TRBJ1-3 | TRBV4-1 | 15 | . | . | CASSRVPGPGNTIYF | TGCGCCAGCAGCCGAGTCCCGGGACCTGGAAACACCATATATTTT
TRBJ1-1 | TRBV15 | 14 | TRBD1 | . | CATSGYGQGKEAFF | TGTGCCACCAGCGGATACGGACAGGGTAAGGAAGCTTTCTTT
TRBJ2-5 | TRBV2 | 13 | TRBD2 | . | CANKRGERETQYF | TGTGCCAACAAGCGGGGGGAACGGGAGACCCAGTACTTC
TRBJ2-3 | TRBV3-1/TRBV3-2 | 18 | TRBD2 | . | CASSQVLRRGGSTDTQYF | TGTGCCAGCAGCCAAGTTCTTAGGCGGGGGGGTAGCACAGATACGCAGTATTTT
TRBJ2-3 | TRBV7-3 | 13 | . | . | CASSFGGTDTQYF | TGTGCCAGCAGCTTCGGGGGCACAGATACGCAGTATTTT